This TCR beta chain comes out of a study of shared clonotypes between healthy human individuals. Naive CD8 isolation took CD45RO-negative cells positively selected for CCR7 and excluded terminally differentiated effector memory CD45RA+ cells. Germline V gene data show CDR1 as SEHNR and CDR2 as FQNEAQ (reference sequence). The CDR3 has 12 residues. V dropped 4 bases and J dropped 9 bases, with 13 bases sitting between them. Findings and caveats of the study: A handful of donors had around 5% of their naive CD4 clonotypes in common. The diversity represented, both genetic and in exposure history, was limited by few donors.

In replicate PCRs of sorted subsets, about 200 ng DNA, about 30,000 T cell genomes, was used. In the original analysis: ImmunoSEQ gave junction-only sequences without quality scores, so filtering differed. This table comes from immunoSEQ multiplex PCR, and its TCRdb copy is limited to in-frame clones, with some not included. The V and J calls and the clone size are those of that table, but D and trimming were determined from the DNA. Of over 750,000 clones listed, approximately 96% are singletons. As for this clone: Its antigen is not identified.

Material for sequencing was naive CD8+ T cells sorted from blood. The rearrangement uses TRBV7-9 and TRBJ2-7; D uncertain. This TCR came from a man aged 25 to 40 in good health. CDR3 sequence (DNA): TGTGCCAGCAGCTCCCCCTCGTGGGGGCAGTACTTC. It encodes CASSSPSWGQYF.